This passage covers 4 T cell receptor beta chains from one sample sequenced in a study of OX40 agonist ivuxolimab in advanced cancers. Sequencing used immunoSEQ multiplex PCR; TCRdb keeps in-frame clones, though not all of them. In the table there are about 50,000 clones, about 83% of which are singletons. The sequenced sample was CD4+ or CD8+ T cells sorted from blood, obtained in a trial of the OX40 agonist ivuxolimab. These TCRs come from an adult with an advanced solid tumor such as melanoma, head and neck, liver or kidney cancer.

The rearrangement joins TRBV6-1 to TRBJ1-1; D not resolved. Germline CDR1 MNHNS, CDR2 SASEGT. This CDR3 spans 14 amino acids. The V end was cut by 6 bases, the J end by 1 base, with 12 bases between. CDR3 nucleotides: TGTGCCAGCAGGAATACAAACAGGAACACTGAAGCTTTCTTT. It translates to CASRNTNRNTEAFF.

V and J are TRBV19 and TRBJ1-1, with D perhaps matching TRBD1 (5 bases). The germline V gene has CDR1 LNHDA and CDR2 SQIVND (reference sequence). Trimming cost V 10 bases and J 1 base, with 22 bases left between them. The CDR3 is made up of 16 amino acids. The CDR3, as DNA: TGTGCCACCTTCTCCCTTCGGACGAGGGGGAACACTGAAGCTTTCTTT. It specifies CATFSLRTRGNTEAFF.

This sequence joins TRBV5-1 and TRBJ2-6; a weak D match, TRBD2 (6 bases). The CDR3 runs to 17 residues. Per the germline V gene, CDR1 is SGHRS and CDR2 is YFSETQ. V was clipped by 2 bases and J by 0 bases, with 12 bases between them. The CDR3 DNA is TGCGCCAGCAGCTTTATTAGCGGTATCTCTGGGGCCAACGTCCTGACTTTC. It translates to CASSFISGISGANVLTF. Full variable domain (remainder filled in from reference TRBV5-1 and TRBJ2-6): KAGVTQTPRYLIKTRGQQVTLSCSPISGHRSVSWYQQTPGQGLQFLFEYFSETQRNKGNFPGRFSGRQFSNSRSEMNVSTLELGDSALYLCASSFISGISGANVLTFGAGSRLTVL.

The chain combines TRBV25-1 with TRBJ1-4, with D uncertain. The germline CDR1 and CDR2 sequences are MGHDK and SYGVNS. V was pared by 5 bases and J by 2 bases, with 12 bases between. CDR3 length: 15 residues. The chain's CDR3 is CASSSPWGTNEKLFF. In DNA, the CDR3 is TGTGCCAGCAGTTCCCCCTGGGGTACTAATGAAAAACTGTTTTTT.